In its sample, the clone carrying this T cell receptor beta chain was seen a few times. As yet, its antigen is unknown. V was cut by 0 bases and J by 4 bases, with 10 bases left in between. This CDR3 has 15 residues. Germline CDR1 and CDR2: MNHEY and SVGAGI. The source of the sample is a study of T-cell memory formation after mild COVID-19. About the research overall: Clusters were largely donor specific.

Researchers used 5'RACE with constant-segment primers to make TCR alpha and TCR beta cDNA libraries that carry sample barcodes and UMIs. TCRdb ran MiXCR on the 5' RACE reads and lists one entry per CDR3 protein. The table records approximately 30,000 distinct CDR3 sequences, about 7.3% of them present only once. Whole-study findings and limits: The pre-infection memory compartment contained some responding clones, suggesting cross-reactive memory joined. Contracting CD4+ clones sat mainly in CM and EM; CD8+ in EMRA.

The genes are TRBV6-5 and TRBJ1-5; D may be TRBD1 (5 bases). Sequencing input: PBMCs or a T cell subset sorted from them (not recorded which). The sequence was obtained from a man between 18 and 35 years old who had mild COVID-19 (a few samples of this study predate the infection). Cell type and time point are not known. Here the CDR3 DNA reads TGTGCCAGCAGTTACTCTGGGGCGCAGAATCAGCCCCAGCATTTT. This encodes CASSYSGAQNQPQHF.